What follows are 5 T cell receptor beta chains derived from one specimen sequenced in a study of tumor and adjacent non-tumor tissue in lung cancer (dated by TCRdb to the late 2010s). RNA was isolated from bulk unsorted tissue, and RNA quality was assessed with a NanoDrop ND-1000 and an Agilent 2100. Normal lung samples were distant non-tumor tissue taken more than 3 cm from the tumor edge. Receptor libraries were prepared by multiplex PCR. The instrument given in TCRdb is Illumina HiSeq 2500. TCRbeta libraries were constructed through three rounds of nested PCR with primers (Table S4) according to protocols adapted from ARM-PCR. TCRdb trimmed public reads at Q25 via fastp, called clones via MiXCR and kept in-frame beta chains. Each entry is one CDR3 protein sequence, shown with its most common DNA and genes. The sample profile shows 100,000 or so distinct CDR3 sequences; around three fifths of them were found once. The ten largest account for about 19% of the sample.

The sample consisted of distant non-tumor lung tissue. These receptors were collected from a man younger than 40 with non-small cell lung cancer.

Concerning this clonotype itself: A read error may produce the germline difference seen at one junction end. The chain carries TRBV4-1 and TRBJ2-5; 7 nucleotides align to TRBD1. Germline assignment: CDR1 MGHRA and CDR2 YSYEKL. The CDR3 runs to 17 residues. The CDR3 loop reads CASSQDPLGQAQKTHYF. The DNA of the CDR3 is TGCGCCAGCAGCCAAGATCCCCTAGGACAGGCACAAAAGACCCATTACTTC.

To note about this clonotype: This clone may be a read error of a much larger clone one base away. The chain has TRBV12-3 or TRBV12-4 and TRBJ2-2; D could derive from TRBD1 or TRBD2 (5 bases each). The CDR3 consists of 12 residues. CDR3 loop: CASSRGTGKLFF. DNA of the CDR3: TGTGCCAGCAGTAGAGGGACCGGGAAGCTGTTTTTT.

This clonotype has a handful of counts. Since a much larger clone is just one base distant, this may be a read error. V and J are TRBV4-2 and TRBJ1-2; 10 nucleotides align to TRBD1. There are 16 residues in the CDR3. Germline CDR1 is LGHNA and CDR2 is YNFKEQ. The CDR3 protein is CASSPAGTGDLYGYIF. The CDR3, as DNA: TGTGCCAGCAGCCCTGCCGGGACAGGGGACCTCTATGGCTACATCTTC.

Comments on this clonotype: Germline is not matched at one junction end, which may reflect a read error. V usage is TRBV12-3 or TRBV12-4 and J usage is TRBJ2-3; 11 bases are a match to TRBD2. The CDR3 sequence is 16 residues long. For the CDR3, the DNA is TGTGCCAGCGGTTTGGAACTAGCGGGAGACACAGATACGCAGTATTTT. Protein sequence: CASGLELAGDTDTQYF.

Remarks on this clonotype: The conserved final phenylalanine or tryptophan is absent from the CDR3, which likely points to a read error. The gene calls are TRBV4-3 and TRBJ2-1; the D gene is possibly TRBD1 (6 bases). Germline loops: CDR1 LGHNA, CDR2 YSLEER. The V end was cut by 3 bases, the J end by 0 bases, with 12 bases between. This CDR3 is 16 amino acids long. The CDR3, as DNA: TGCGCCAGCAGCCAGAGTCGACAGGTCTCCTACAATGAGCAGTTCCTC. It yields the protein CASSQSRQVSYNEQFL.